One sample yielded the 12 T cell receptor beta chains listed below, sequenced in a study of T cell repertoires in cytomegalovirus infection. TCRdb passed the reads through MiXCR, listing each CDR3 protein once. The data hold about 240,000 distinct CDR3 sequences, with roughly an eighth observed a single time. The source material was PBMCs. Source of these receptors: a human donor in good health (CMV status not recorded). Some clones in this sample may be carry-over from other donors' samples.

Many counts were recorded for this clonotype. The genes are TRBV28 and TRBJ1-2, with TRBD1 as a possible D gene (5 bases). CDR3 length: 15 residues. V was cut by 1 base and J by 2 bases, with 11 bases left in between. Germline lookup yields CDR1 MDHEN and CDR2 SYDVKM. Here the CDR3 DNA reads TGTGCCAGCAGTTTATCAGGGTCCCCGAACTATGGCTACACCTTC. This encodes CASSLSGSPNYGYTF.

The CDR3 sequence: CSVLPGQAAQETQYF. The CDR3 bases are TGCAGCGTTCTGCCGGGACAGGCGGCCCAAGAGACCCAGTACTTC. V usage is TRBV29-1 and J usage is TRBJ2-5; 8 nucleotides align to TRBD1. The germline V gene has CDR1 SQVTM and CDR2 ANQGSEA. The CDR3 extends over 15 amino acids. V lost 5 bases to trimming and J lost 1 base; unmatched junction nucleotides: 9.

This clonotype was recorded many times. The chain recombines TRBV12-3 or TRBV12-4 with TRBJ2-2; 8 bases are a match to TRBD2. The CDR3 is 16 amino acids. The junction had 6 bases not matched to a gene; V was cut back by 6 bases and J by 0 bases. CDR3 protein: CASRGGGSPNTGELFF. The CDR3 nucleotides read TGTGCCAGCAGGGGCGGGGGGTCTCCGAACACCGGGGAGCTGTTTTTT.

In its sample, this clonotype was seen many times. The chain links TRBV10-3 to TRBJ1-1; D gene uncertain. Trimming stripped 4 bases from V and 1 base from J, with 22 bases between. This CDR3 has 18 residues. CDR1 is ENHRY, CDR2 SYGVKD, per germline. CDR3 bases: TGTGCCATCAGTGGTGTGTCCAACCCCGGACCGGGGAACACTGAAGCTTTCTTT. Its protein product is CAISGVSNPGPGNTEAFF.

The rearrangement links TRBV11-2 to TRBJ1-5; no clear D. CDR1 is SGHAT and CDR2 is FQNNGV in the germline V gene. The CDR3 totals 18 residues. V was clipped by 5 bases and J by 2 bases, with 22 bases between them. The CDR3 protein is CASSPGQSFEGGNQPQHF. In DNA form, the CDR3 reads TGTGCCAGCAGCCCCGGTCAAAGCTTCGAAGGCGGCAATCAGCCCCAGCATTTT.

This clonotype was recorded many times. V and J are TRBV7-2 and TRBJ1-5; 8 bases fit TRBD1. The trim removed 5 bases at V and 7 bases at J, leaving 13 bases unmatched. The CDR3 spans 16 residues. Per germline, CDR1 SGHTA and CDR2 FQGNSA. The CDR3 region is CASSVTGAGRRQPQHF. In nucleotides, the CDR3 is TGTGCCAGCAGCGTGACAGGGGCGGGGCGAAGACAGCCCCAGCATTTT. Looking up the rest from reference TRBV7-2 and TRBJ1-5 gives the full variable domain: GAGVSQSPSNKVTEKGKDVELRCDPISGHTALYWYRQSLGQGLEFLIYFQGNSAPDKSGLPSDRFSAERTGGSVSTLTIQRTQQEDSAVYLCASSVTGAGRRQPQHFGDGTRLSIL.

V and J are TRBV29-1 and TRBJ1-2, with TRBD1 matching 8 bases. Germline V gene lookup returns CDR1 SQVTM and CDR2 ANQGSEA. The CDR3 has 13 residues. V shed 2 bases, J shed 6 bases, and the junction held 5 bases outside the gene matches. CDR3 in DNA: TGCAGCGTTGAAATGGCAGGGGGCCATGGCTACACCTTC. Protein: CSVEMAGGHGYTF.

This clonotype showed up many times. V usage is TRBV7-2 and J usage is TRBJ1-1; D is uncertain. Looked up from germline, CDR1 is SGHTA and CDR2 is FQGNSA. The CDR3 is made up of 15 amino acids. V shed 6 bases and J shed 1 base, with 15 bases lying between them. In DNA, the CDR3 is TGTGCCAGCAGATTCCAGGCTGGCCAGAACACTGAAGCTTTCTTT. This encodes CASRFQAGQNTEAFF.

The sample holds a few counts of this clonotype. The chain joins TRBV20-1 to TRBJ2-3; D unresolved. V was clipped by 3 bases and J by 12 bases, with 16 bases between them. There are 12 residues in the CDR3. Germline V lookup: CDR1 DFQATT, CDR2 SNEGSKA (reference sequence). CDR3 protein: CSARFVERTQYF. In DNA form, the CDR3 reads TGCAGTGCTAGGTTTGTTGAACGTACACAGTATTTT.

In this sample, this clonotype turned up many times. The chain recombines TRBV19 with TRBJ2-1; D gene unclear. The ends were cut back, 5 bases at V and 5 bases at J, with 13 bases in the middle. This CDR3 has 14 residues. From germline, CDR1 is LNHDA and CDR2 SQIVND (reference sequence). CDR3 protein: CASSSRQSNNEQFF. As DNA, the CDR3 is TGTGCCAGTAGTTCGCGACAAAGCAACAATGAGCAGTTCTTC.

At least ten counts were recorded for this clonotype. The rearrangement joins TRBV28 to TRBJ2-7; no reliable D call. V was cut by 7 bases and J by 7 bases, with 14 bases left in between. CDR1 MDHEN and CDR2 SYDVKM come from the germline V gene. This CDR3 has 12 amino acids. The CDR3 reads CASTEVSGEQYF. In nucleotides, the CDR3 is TGTGCCAGCACCGAGGTTTCGGGTGAGCAGTACTTC. The full variable domain, in which reference TRBV28 and TRBJ2-7 provide the parts outside the CDR3, is DVKVTQSSRYLVKRTGEKVFLECVQDMDHENMFWYRQDPGLGLRLIYFSYDVKMKEKGDIPEGYSVSREKKERFSLILESASTNQTSMYLCASTEVSGEQYFGPGTRLTVT.

The chain joins TRBV20-1 to TRBJ1-4; 8 bases are shared with TRBD1. The CDR3 length is 17 residues. V lost 1 base, J lost 8 bases, and 15 bases stayed unmatched. Germline V gives CDR1 DFQATT, CDR2 SNEGSKA (reference sequence). Here the CDR3 reads CSARGRARDRGNEKLFF. The CDR3 nucleotides are TGCAGTGCTAGAGGAAGAGCAAGAGACAGGGGCAACGAAAAACTGTTTTTT.